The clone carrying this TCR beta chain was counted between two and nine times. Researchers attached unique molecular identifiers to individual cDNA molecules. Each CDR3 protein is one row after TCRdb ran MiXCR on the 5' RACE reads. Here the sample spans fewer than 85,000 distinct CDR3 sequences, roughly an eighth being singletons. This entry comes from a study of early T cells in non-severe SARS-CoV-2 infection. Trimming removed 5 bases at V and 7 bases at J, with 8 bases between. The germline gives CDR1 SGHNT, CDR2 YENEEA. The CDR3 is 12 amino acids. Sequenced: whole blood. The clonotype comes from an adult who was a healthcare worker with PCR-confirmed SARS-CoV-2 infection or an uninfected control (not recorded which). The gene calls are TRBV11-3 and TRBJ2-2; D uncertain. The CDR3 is CASSARFGELFF. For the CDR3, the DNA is TGTGCCAGCAGCGCCCGGTTCGGGGAGCTGTTTTTT. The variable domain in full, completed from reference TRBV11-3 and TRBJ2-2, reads EAGVVQSPRYKIIEKKQPVAFWCNPISGHNTLYWYLQNLGQGPELLIRYENEEAVDDSQLPKDRFSAERLKGVDSTLKIQPAELGDSAVYLCASSARFGELFFGEGSRLTVL.